What follows is one TCR beta chain and its context. Which antigen it targets is not known. Base qualities were left out, and no much larger clone turns up one base away. Sorted unstimulated T cells and proliferating T cells recovered from mixed lymphocyte reactions underwent TCRbeta CDR3 sequencing. Fresh whole blood from approximately ten HLA-typed healthy donors was used to isolate PBMCs. To map where alloreactive clones came from, unstimulated CD4+ non-regulatory T cells were FACS-sorted. This entry is derived from a study of siplizumab effects on memory and regulatory T cells (dated by TCRdb to the late 2010s). For the wider study: The study looked at the effect of siplizumab, an anti-CD2 antibody, on alloreactive T-cell subsets in allogeneic mixed lymphocyte reactions made from human PBMCs.

To prepare the library, the immunoSEQ multiplex PCR assay was applied. Each sample had 80,000 to 100,000 TCR templates assayed by the deep sequencing platform. Genomic DNA extracted from sorted T cells was the material used for TCRbeta CDR3 sequencing. Per the authors' processing: The R programming language was used for clonal analysis of TCRbeta CDR3 data. Alloreactive CD4+ and CD8+ clones were defined by comparing unstimulated samples with post-reaction CFSE-low samples. Regulatory or non-regulatory origin was assigned to alloreactive CD4+ clones by matching of sequences to sorted unstimulated Treg and non-Treg repertoires. In its TCRdb copy, this immuneACCESS table keeps in-frame sequences only and misses some clones. Where compared with another copy, unresolved V genes explain less than half of these, and the others have no known cause. That table is the source of V, J and clone size, and D and trimming were worked out from the DNA. A total of 100,000 or so clones appear in this sample, over 90% of them only once. The ten largest clones add up to about 12% of the sample.

The research as a whole found: The suppressive function of proliferating Tregs from siplizumab cultures was not functionally confirmed. Sequences below about 10^-5 frequency were poorly captured, so only a minor fraction of alloreactive clones could be mapped to unstimulated subsets. Compared with memory T cells, unstimulated naive T cells appeared more diverse, and naive cells seemed to make a substantial contribution to the alloresponse. Siplizumab significantly reduced the cumulative frequency of alloreactive sequences traceable to unstimulated CD4+ memory T cells. Roughly 80-96% of proliferating CD4+ or CD8+ clones could not be assigned a naive or memory phenotype. Of the alloreactive CD4+ clones that could be mapped, the Treg-derived share averaged roughly 69% with siplizumab compared with around 27% in control reactions.

V is pared back by 5 bases and J by 0 bases, with 8 bases lying between the germline termini. The CDR1 and CDR2 encoded by the germline V gene (reference sequence) are MNHEY and SMNVEV. Reading from cysteine to phenylalanine, the CDR3 counts 13 amino acids. Just the 39-base CDR3 DNA is kept, in frame starting at base 1. The chain couples TRBV27 to TRBJ2-7; no D gene can be assigned with confidence. The TCR sequence derives from a human donor in good health. The sample was non-Treg CD4+ T cells sorted from blood. Sample cell subset or site, as interpreted from the label and publication: FACS-sorted unstimulated CD4+ non-regulatory T cells. This receptor carries the CDR3 CASSRSTSYEQYF. The sequence in DNA is TGTGCCAGCAGTAGGTCCACCTCCTACGAGCAGTACTTC.